This T cell receptor (beta chain) appears in the sequencing data of a study of blood T cells in healthy people across ages. CDR1 and CDR2 from the germline V gene are SGHRS and YFSETQ. The CDR3 is made up of 15 amino acids. The junction had 9 bases not matched to a gene; V was cut back by 8 bases and J by 0 bases. This clonotype occurred many times. Its target is unknown. Overall study results and limits: More naive CD4+ cells and higher diversity were found in long-lived than in aged donors.

For the second PCR, which ran for 7 to 11 cycles, a sample-barcoded 5' primer and a J-beta primer mix were used. TCRdb reanalysed the 5' RACE reads using MiXCR and keeps one entry per CDR3 protein. The sample consists of around 1.7 million distinct CDR3 sequences, 28% of them appearing once. Each sample gave at least 6.5 million isolated PBMCs. The TCR was taken from a woman in her 30s in good health. What was sequenced was blood. The rearrangement joins TRBV5-1 to TRBJ2-7; 9 nucleotides align to TRBD2. CDR3 loop: CASSSSGGSSYEQYF. Written as DNA, the CDR3 is TGCGCCAGTAGCAGTAGCGGGGGCAGCTCCTACGAGCAGTACTTC. The variable domain in full, completed from reference TRBV5-1 and TRBJ2-7, reads KAGVTQTPRYLIKTRGQQVTLSCSPISGHRSVSWYQQTPGQGLQFLFEYFSETQRNKGNFPGRFSGRQFSNSRSEMNVSTLELGDSALYLCASSSSGGSSYEQYFGPGTRLTVT.